This entry features one T cell receptor beta chain sequence. Its antigen remains unidentified. CDR3 length equals 13 residues. Deletions cut 6 bases from V and 4 bases from J, with 12 bases between. Unique molecular identifiers were incorporated into the prepared TCRbeta library. TCRdb re-called the PCR reads through MiXCR, storing one row per CDR3 protein. The data contain about 980,000 distinct CDR3 sequences, 25% to 30% of them seen just once; the ten biggest clones take up roughly 28%. The data belong to a study of T-cell reconstitution after alpha-beta-depleted transplantation in children. Study-level findings and limits: Recipient T cells and thymic progenitors that survived were the source of the high TCRbeta diversity seen at day 60 in some patients. Hyperexpanded clones declined; after one year, newly produced T cells mostly supplied diversity. Expanded clones from the graft, numbering several hundred, reportedly supplied alpha-beta T cells about two months after transplant.

The origin of this receptor is a boy younger than two who had a stem cell transplant for SCID, so the T cells may come from the graft donor. The V call is TRBV12-3 or TRBV12-4, the J call TRBJ2-5; maybe TRBD2 (6 bases). The specimen comprised PBMCs, mostly from graft donor cells, sampled 360 days after TCRalphabeta/CD19-depleted stem cell transplant. This CDR3 reads CASSSSAGETQYF. As DNA, the CDR3 is TGTGCCAGCAGCTCTAGCGCGGGAGAGACCCAGTACTTC.